This T cell receptor beta chain was recovered during a study of radiotherapy plus CTLA-4 blockade in lung cancer. TCRdb's copy holds only in-frame clones and misses some; the assay was immunoSEQ multiplex PCR. This table holds 71,000 or so clones, around 84% found once. The starting material was peripheral blood, obtained from a patient treated with radiotherapy plus ipilimumab. The receptor's source is a human donor with non-small cell lung cancer who had stable disease on radiotherapy plus ipilimumab.

DNA for the CDR3: TGTGCCAGCAGCAAATCCGGGACTTGGGGCCCCTACGAGCAGTACTTC. Its translation: CASSKSGTWGPYEQYF. This chain connects TRBV11-1 to TRBJ2-7; D perhaps matches TRBD2 (6 bases). CDR3 length: 16 residues. V shed 5 bases and J shed 2 bases, with 19 bases lying between them. The germline V gene encodes CDR1 SGHAT and CDR2 FQDESV (reference sequence).